The subject of this entry is one TCR beta chain. Its antigen remains unidentified. These data come from a study of cytomegalovirus exposure and HLA in healthy donors. The study's findings and limits: The likely explanation for a cluster of highly shared sequence variants was sequencing artifact. In a later analysis, TCR association rates varied by HLA locus: DRB1 most, HLA-C fewest.

This CDR3 region has 16 residues. Germline loops: CDR1 SGHAT, CDR2 FQNNGV. Between the trimmed V and J ends, which lost 7 bases and 0 bases, there was a span of 17 bases. The study ran its PCR with 60 Vbeta and 13 Jbeta primers. Method: immunoSEQ multiplex PCR; TCRdb's copy keeps in-frame clones and lacks some. Here the sample spans 35,000 to 45,000 clones, 50% being singletons. The TCR originated in a human donor in good health. Sequences were obtained from PBMCs. J is TRBJ2-3 and V is TRBV11-2; D gene unclear. The chain's CDR3 is CASISLRGPSTDTQYF. In DNA form, the CDR3 reads TGTGCCAGCATCTCCTTGCGCGGTCCTAGCACAGATACGCAGTATTTT.